Below are 19 T cell receptor beta chains sequenced from a single sample in a study of blood T cell repertoires in COVID-19. The data were produced by immunoSEQ multiplex PCR, yet TCRdb's version contains in-frame clones alone and is incomplete. The sample includes roughly 190,000 clones, about 90% of them seen just once. The sample was peripheral blood. The receptors stem from a man aged 60-69 years with active or convalescent COVID-19.

This chain links TRBV24-1 with TRBJ1-2; no clear D. This CDR3 spans 12 amino acids. CDR1 is KGHDR and CDR2 is SFDVKD in the germline V gene. V shed 2 bases and J shed 5 bases, with 5 bases lying between them. The CDR3 DNA is TGTGCCACCAGTGATTCGAGATATGGCTACACCTTC. Its translation: CATSDSRYGYTF.

This chain joins TRBV19 and TRBJ1-3; D remains ambiguous. Germline-derived CDR1 and CDR2 are LNHDA and SQIVND (reference sequence). V lost 3 bases, J lost 0 bases, and 9 bases lay in between. This CDR3 contains 15 residues. In DNA form, the CDR3 reads TGTGCCAGTAGTATTCAGGCAAGCTCTGGAAACACCATATATTTT. It yields the protein CASSIQASSGNTIYF.

The chain recombines TRBV6-6 with TRBJ1-2; 7 bases align to TRBD1. The ends lost 6 bases at V and 5 bases at J; junction bases unmatched: 6. This CDR3 contains 13 residues. CDR1 is MNHNY, CDR2 SVGAGI, per germline (reference sequence). The CDR3 bases are TGTGCCAGCAGCACTGGACAGGCGTATGGCTACACCTTC. Translating it yields CASSTGQAYGYTF.

The chain couples TRBV24-1 to TRBJ1-4; 7 bases agree with TRBD1. J was trimmed by 5 bases and V by 2 bases; bases with no gene match: 7. CDR1 and CDR2 (germline): KGHDR, SFDVKD. The CDR3 is made up of 16 amino acids. CDR3 sequence: CATSDSRTGSNEKLFF. In nucleotides, the CDR3 is TGTGCCACCAGTGATTCCAGGACAGGATCCAATGAAAAACTGTTTTTT.

V is TRBV6-5 and J is TRBJ1-1, with a possible D match to TRBD1 (6 bases). CDR1 and CDR2 from the germline V gene are MNHEY and SVGAGI. The CDR3 has 13 residues. Deletions cut 6 bases from V and 3 bases from J, with 11 bases between. CDR3 protein: CASRREGDTEAFF. CDR3 coding DNA: TGTGCCAGCAGGCGGGAGGGGGACACTGAAGCTTTCTTT.

The V gene is TRBV27, the J gene TRBJ1-2; possible D gene TRBD1, 6 bases. CDR1 is MNHEY, CDR2 SMNVEV, per germline (reference sequence). Trimming stripped 5 bases from V and 8 bases from J, with 12 bases between. CDR3 length: 12 amino acids. Here the CDR3 reads CASSKGVGGYTF. DNA of the CDR3: TGTGCCAGCAGTAAGGGGGTCGGAGGCTACACCTTC.

CDR3 protein: CASSVEGAPYNEQFF. The CDR3 region has the DNA TGTGCCAGCAGCGTAGAGGGGGCCCCCTACAATGAGCAGTTCTTC. This chain uses TRBV9 with TRBJ2-1; 7 nucleotides agree with TRBD1. V trimming: 0 bases; J trimming: 2 bases; junction bases outside the gene matches: 2. The germline V gene has CDR1 SGDLS and CDR2 YYNGEE. The CDR3 totals 15 residues.

The chain recombines TRBV2 with TRBJ2-6; D may be TRBD2 (5 bases). CDR1 is SNHLY and CDR2 is FYNNEI in the germline V gene. The V end lost 0 bases, the J end lost 2 bases, and 8 bases lay between the germline ends. This CDR3 region has 16 residues. CDR3 region: CASSEARATGANVLTF. The CDR3 nucleotides read TGTGCCAGCAGTGAAGCGCGGGCAACTGGGGCCAACGTCCTGACTTTC.

This clone appeared once. The V call is TRBV15, the J call TRBJ2-5, with D tentatively TRBD2 (6 bases). CDR1 is LNHNV, CDR2 YYDKDF, per germline (reference sequence). V was clipped by 0 bases and J by 5 bases, with 13 bases between them. The CDR3 consists of 15 residues. In DNA form, the CDR3 reads TGTGCCACCAGCAGAGACCCGGGACTTGAGGAGACCCAGTACTTC. Protein product: CATSRDPGLEETQYF.

The chain carries TRBV29-1 and TRBJ1-2, with D perhaps matching TRBD1 (6 bases). Trimming cost V 6 bases and J 8 bases, with 16 bases left between them. The CDR3 contains 12 residues. The germline V gene has CDR1 SQVTM and CDR2 ANQGSEA. The CDR3 DNA reads TGCAGCGTCGCCACAGGACAGACCGGCTACACCTTC. Its translation: CSVATGQTGYTF.

The chain joins TRBV5-1 to TRBJ1-4; D is ambiguous. This CDR3 has 15 residues. Trimming cost V 4 bases and J 8 bases, with 18 bases left between them. Germline values: CDR1 SGHRS, CDR2 YFSETQ. The CDR3 DNA follows: TGCGCCAGCAGCCCCGAGACTCCTGGAGGGGAAAAACTGTTTTTT. Protein: CASSPETPGGEKLFF.

This clone was seen more than once but under ten times. The rearrangement joins TRBV18 to TRBJ1-1; D is unclear. CDR1 is KGHSH and CDR2 is LQKENI in the germline V gene. Trimming removed 2 bases at V and 11 bases at J, with 24 bases between. The CDR3 is 16 residues long. Here the CDR3 DNA reads TGTGCCAGCTCACCAAACACACAAAACTCGCGGTCCGGGGCTTTCTTT. Protein sequence: CASSPNTQNSRSGAFF. The variable domain in full, completed from reference TRBV18 and TRBJ1-1, reads NAGVMQNPRHLVRRRGQEARLRCSPMKGHSHVYWYRQLPEEGLKFMVYLQKENIIDESGMPKERFSAEFPKEGPSILRIQQVVRGDSAAYFCASSPNTQNSRSGAFFGQGTRLTVV.

The DNA of the CDR3 is TGTGCCAGCAGCAGGACTAGCACGGAGACCCAGTACTTC. This encodes CASSRTSTETQYF. The rearrangement links TRBV6-5 to TRBJ2-5; TRBD2 matches 8 bases. CDR1 and CDR2 (germline): MNHEY, SVGAGI. The CDR3 is made up of 13 amino acids. With 6 bases clipped from V and 5 bases from J, the junction kept 5 bases outside the gene matches.

The chain employs TRBV2 and TRBJ2-3, with 9 bases identical to TRBD2. Trimming removed 6 bases from V and 5 bases from J; junction bases left unmatched: 9. The CDR3 totals 15 residues. Germline CDR1 SNHLY, CDR2 FYNNEI. CDR3 protein: CASRGAGGPRDTQYF. Written as DNA, the CDR3 is TGTGCCAGCAGAGGGGCGGGGGGGCCGCGAGATACGCAGTATTTT. The full variable domain, with the rest looked up from reference TRBV2 and TRBJ2-3, is EPEVTQTPSHQVTQMGQEVILRCVPISNHLYFYWYRQILGQKVEFLVSFYNNEISEKSEIFDDQFSVERPDGSNFTLKIRSTKLEDSAMYFCASRGAGGPRDTQYFGPGTRLTVL.

The chain links TRBV29-1 to TRBJ1-2, with D unresolved. The CDR3 length is 12 residues. Germline V gives CDR1 SQVTM, CDR2 ANQGSEA. V lost 4 bases and J lost 8, with 14 bases in between. Here the CDR3 reads CSVGGREFGYTF. The CDR3, as DNA: TGCAGCGTTGGAGGGAGGGAATTCGGCTACACCTTC.

The chain links TRBV5-1 to TRBJ1-1; D is perhaps TRBD1 (6 bases). Germline CDR1 SGHRS, CDR2 YFSETQ. The ends were cut back, 4 bases at V and 8 bases at J, with 15 bases in the middle. The CDR3 totals 13 residues. This CDR3 is CASSQGSRPEAFF. The CDR3 DNA reads TGCGCCAGCAGCCAGGGGTCACGCCCGGAAGCTTTCTTT.

The chain has TRBV20-1 and TRBJ2-1; a possible D gene is TRBD1 (6 bases). Germline V gene data show CDR1 as DFQATT and CDR2 as SNEGSKA (reference sequence). CDR3 length equals 14 residues. V was pared by 3 bases and J by 4 bases, with 13 bases between. DNA for the CDR3: TGCAGTGCTAGTGCCCGGACAGCTTACAATGAGCAGTTCTTC. This codes for CSASARTAYNEQFF.

The chain is built from TRBV5-1 and TRBJ1-6; 7 bases line up with TRBD1. This CDR3 is 15 amino acids long. Germline trimming cut 4 bases from V and 8 bases from J; bases unmatched to any gene: 9. CDR1 is SGHRS, CDR2 YFSETQ, per germline. CDR3 DNA sequence: TGCGCCAGCAGCCCCCAGGAGGGGGCACATTCACCCCTCCACTTT. The encoded protein is CASSPQEGAHSPLHF.

V gene TRBV7-2 combines with J gene TRBJ2-1, with TRBD2 as a possible D gene (5 bases). V was shortened by 5 bases and J by 9 bases, with 20 bases between the two germline ends. Per germline, CDR1 SGHTA and CDR2 FQGNSA. The CDR3 loop spans 15 amino acids. This chain's CDR3 is CASSARGLGFGEQFF. The CDR3 nucleotides are TGTGCCAGCAGCGCCAGAGGGCTGGGGTTCGGTGAGCAGTTCTTC. Full variable domain (remainder filled in from reference TRBV7-2 and TRBJ2-1): GAGVSQSPSNKVTEKGKDVELRCDPISGHTALYWYRQSLGQGLEFLIYFQGNSAPDKSGLPSDRFSAERTGGSVSTLTIQRTQQEDSAVYLCASSARGLGFGEQFFGPGTRLTVL.